The 25 T cell receptor beta chains presented below share a single source sample, sequenced in a study of cytotoxic CD8 clonotypes in ibrutinib-treated CLL. Clones were sequenced by immunoSEQ multiplex PCR, and TCRdb holds only the in-frame ones, with some missing. The sample holds about 15,000 clones; about 61% are singletons and the top ten take about 13%. Specimen: PBMCs, collected before ibrutinib treatment. All receptors derive from a human donor with chronic lymphocytic leukemia.

The chain joins TRBV28 to TRBJ2-5; D is perhaps TRBD2 (6 bases). There are 16 residues in the CDR3. Germline V CDR1 and CDR2: MDHEN, SYDVKM. The V gene lost 6 bases and the J gene lost 5 bases, with 22 bases spanning the gap. The CDR3 is CASSLTTSFSIETQYF. As DNA, the CDR3 is TGTGCCAGCAGCCTGACAACTAGCTTTTCGATCGAGACCCAGTACTTC.

CDR3 nucleotide sequence: TGTGCCAGCAGCATATACACCTTTCAGAGCTCCTACGAGCAGTACTTC. It is translated as CASSIYTFQSSYEQYF. The chain has TRBV7-6 and TRBJ2-7; no clear D. V lost 5 bases and J 0 bases, leaving 17 bases between the germline ends. This CDR3 has 16 residues. The germline CDR1 and CDR2 sequences are SGHVS and FNYEAQ.

This chain uses TRBV6-1 with TRBJ1-3; D call uncertain. Deletions cut 5 bases from V and 0 bases from J, with 5 bases between. Germline assignment: CDR1 MNHNS and CDR2 SASEGT. This CDR3 has 13 residues. CDR3 nucleotides: TGTGCCAGCAGTCCAGACTCTGGAAACACCATATATTTT. It encodes CASSPDSGNTIYF.

The chain uses TRBV9 and TRBJ2-1; D is uncertain. Germline V CDR1 and CDR2: SGDLS, YYNGEE. V lost 4 bases and J 9 bases, leaving 20 bases between the germline ends. There are 15 residues in the CDR3. CDR3 sequence: CASSSRFTSTLEQFF. In DNA, the CDR3 is TGTGCCAGCAGCTCCCGGTTCACCTCTACACTTGAGCAGTTCTTC.

The chain couples TRBV19 to TRBJ2-7; TRBD2 agrees at 9 bases. Germline loops: CDR1 LNHDA, CDR2 SQIVND (reference sequence). The CDR3 is 14 residues long. After removal of 5 bases from V and 1 base from J, the junction contained 3 bases not matched to a gene. The CDR3 DNA follows: TGTGCCAGTAGTTCTCTAGCGGGGTCCTACGAGCAGTACTTC. Protein sequence: CASSSLAGSYEQYF.

The gene calls are TRBV20-1 and TRBJ2-3; D is unclear. The V gene's germline CDR1 is DFQATT and CDR2 SNEGSKA (reference sequence). This CDR3 region has 11 residues. V dropped 6 bases and J dropped 6 bases, with 10 bases sitting between them. CDR3: CSAPLLDTQYF. The CDR3 DNA sequence: TGCAGTGCCCCTTTGCTGGATACGCAGTATTTT.

The genes are TRBV5-1 and TRBJ2-3; no reliable D call. Trimming removed 3 bases at V and 0 bases at J, with 14 bases between. The V gene's germline CDR1 is SGHRS and CDR2 YFSETQ. CDR3 length equals 16 residues. The CDR3 region has the DNA TGCGCCAGCAGCTCCCCCGGAGTTGCTAGCACAGATACGCAGTATTTT. Its translation: CASSSPGVASTDTQYF.

The chain is built from TRBV10-2 and TRBJ1-1; D is ambiguous. The ends were cut back, 8 bases at V and 5 bases at J, with 21 bases in the middle. This CDR3 has 15 amino acids. CDR1 and CDR2 (germline): WSHSY, SAAADI. Written as DNA, the CDR3 is TGCGCCAGCCGTTTCTCTCGTTCCGCGGGGACTGAAGCTTTCTTT. Protein sequence: CASRFSRSAGTEAFF.

V is TRBV5-1 and J is TRBJ2-7; TRBD1 might be the D (5 bases). V lost 3 bases and J 5 bases, leaving 18 bases between the germline ends. CDR1 is SGHRS, CDR2 YFSETQ, per germline. There are 15 residues in the CDR3. The CDR3 nucleotides read TGCGCCAGCAGCTCGGGCAGGGCTCGCCCTAACGAGCAGTACTTC. It encodes CASSSGRARPNEQYF.

The DNA for the CDR3 is TGTGCCAGCAGCCCCCGGGGGGCGGGAAAAGAGACCCAGTACTTC. This sequence encodes CASSPRGAGKETQYF. V is TRBV14 and J is TRBJ2-5; weak D call: TRBD2 (7 bases). With 4 bases removed from V and 3 bases from J, the gap between germline ends came to 15 bases. The germline gives CDR1 SGHDN, CDR2 FVKESK. The CDR3 sequence is 15 residues long.

The V gene is TRBV28, the J gene TRBJ1-5; D is unclear. With 5 bases removed from V and 4 bases from J, the gap between germline ends came to 3 bases. The germline CDR1 and CDR2 sequences are MDHEN and SYDVKM. The length of the CDR3 is 11 residues. The CDR3 DNA reads TGTGCCAGCAGTCGTAATCAGCCCCAGCATTTT. Its protein is CASSRNQPQHF.

The chain has TRBV12-5 and TRBJ2-5; 7 bases line up with TRBD1. Germline assignment: CDR1 LGHNT and CDR2 FRNRAP. The V and J ends lost 6 bases and 5 bases, in that order; junction bases with no gene match: 9. The CDR3 sequence is 14 residues long. The CDR3 here is CASGNGDRRETQYF. The CDR3, as DNA: TGTGCTAGTGGAAATGGGGACAGAAGGGAGACCCAGTACTTC.

The chain links TRBV27 to TRBJ2-7; TRBD2 aligns across 15 bases. Germline assignment: CDR1 MNHEY and CDR2 SMNVEV (reference sequence). V shed 3 bases, J shed 6 bases, and the junction held 6 bases outside the gene matches. The CDR3 contains 16 residues. CDR3: CASSFGTSGRRGEQYF. The CDR3 nucleotides are TGTGCCAGCAGTTTCGGGACTAGCGGGAGGAGGGGCGAGCAGTACTTC.

This clone is a singleton in its sample. The V call is TRBV27, the J call TRBJ2-1, with TRBD2 matching over 11 bases. This CDR3 comprises 18 residues. CDR1 is MNHEY, CDR2 SMNVEV, per germline (reference sequence). V gave up 4 bases and J gave up 7 bases; unmatched junction bases: 15. The CDR3 nucleotides read TGTGCCAGCAGTTCGCCCGGAGGTAGCGGGGGGGGGTCGAATGAGCAGTTCTTC. Encoded protein: CASSSPGGSGGGSNEQFF.

The genes are TRBV10-3 and TRBJ1-3; tentative D call: TRBD1 (5 bases). Trimming shortened V by 10 bases and J by 4 bases, and 11 bases separated the two germline ends. CDR1 and CDR2 (germline): ENHRY, SYGVKD. This CDR3 spans 12 amino acids. CDR3 amino acids: CATSGSGNTIYF. The CDR3 DNA reads as TGTGCCACGTCAGGGTCGGGAAACACCATATATTTT.

The V call is TRBV27, the J call TRBJ2-7; perhaps D is TRBD1 or TRBD2 (5 bases each). This CDR3 contains 15 residues. V was trimmed by 3 bases and J by 4 bases, leaving 16 bases between them. Germline V gene data show CDR1 as MNHEY and CDR2 as SMNVEV (reference sequence). The CDR3 nucleotides read TGTGCCAGCAGTTTCCTTGGGGGAGAGGGGTACGAGCAGTACGTC. Protein: CASSFLGGEGYEQYV.

This rearrangement joins TRBV5-1 to TRBJ2-5; D is perhaps TRBD1 or TRBD2 (7 bases each). V was clipped by 4 bases and J by 4 bases, with 14 bases between them. The CDR3 loop spans 14 amino acids. Germline CDR1 reads SGHRS; CDR2 reads YFSETQ. CDR3 sequence (DNA): TGCGCCAGCAGCCTTTCAGGGGGGGGAGAGACCCAGTACTTC. This encodes CASSLSGGGETQYF.

V and J are TRBV27 and TRBJ2-2; 9 bases align to TRBD2. CDR1 MNHEY and CDR2 SMNVEV come from the germline V gene (reference sequence). The CDR3 is 17 amino acids. Trimming at V came to 5 bases and at J to 8 bases, leaving 15 bases not matched to a gene. CDR3 nucleotide sequence: TGTGCCAGCAGTCCCTCCCTCGGACTAGCGCTAGAAGGGGAGCTGTTTTTT. As protein: CASSPSLGLALEGELFF.

The J gene is TRBJ2-7, the V gene TRBV11-2; TRBD2 matches 11 bases. The germline V gene encodes CDR1 SGHAT and CDR2 FQNNGV. CDR3 size: 14 residues. V lost 5 bases and J lost 4; bases outside the gene matches: 4. In DNA form, the CDR3 reads TGTGCCAGCAGCGTACTAGCGGGGGCGTACGAGCAGTACGTC. Protein sequence: CASSVLAGAYEQYV.

This rearrangement joins TRBV6-1 to TRBJ2-1; perhaps TRBD1 as D (5 bases). The V end lost 4 bases, the J end lost 5 bases, and 15 bases lay between the germline ends. The germline gives CDR1 MNHNS, CDR2 SASEGT. CDR3 length equals 15 residues. The CDR3 nucleotides read TGTGCCAGCAGTGGCAGGACCAGGACACACAATGAGCAGTTCTTC. It is translated as CASSGRTRTHNEQFF.

Only a few counts were recorded for this clone. The chain recombines TRBV9 with TRBJ1-6, with D uncertain. Germline lookup yields CDR1 SGDLS and CDR2 YYNGEE. Trimming stripped 0 bases from V and 7 bases from J, with 5 bases between. The CDR3 loop spans 13 amino acids. CDR3 loop: CASSVVENSPLHF. The CDR3 region has the DNA TGTGCCAGCAGCGTAGTGGAAAATTCACCCCTCCACTTT.

J is TRBJ2-7 and V is TRBV7-6; TRBD2 matches at 11 bases. V lost 4 bases, J lost 3 bases, and 11 bases stayed unmatched. CDR1 is SGHVS, CDR2 FNYEAQ, per germline. The CDR3 is 17 residues long. The CDR3 here is CASSWGGTSGRDYEQYF. As DNA, the CDR3 is TGTGCCAGCAGCTGGGGGGGTACTAGCGGGAGAGACTACGAGCAGTACTTC.

The sample holds one count of this clone. Lacking the conserved final phenylalanine or tryptophan, this CDR3 likely reflects a read error. Because the CDR3's place on the DNA is in doubt, the DNA is left out and the CDR3 is given as listed by TCRdb. The rearrangement uses TRBV1 and TRBJ2-7. TRBV1 is designated a pseudogene. The length of the CDR3 is 12 amino acids, counting both ends. The CDR3 loop is CTSSQECRSTWD.

The V call is TRBV11-3, the J call TRBJ2-6, with D unclear. V lost 5 bases and J 1 base, leaving 3 bases between the germline ends. Germline CDR1 SGHNT, CDR2 YENEEA. CDR3 length: 13 residues. CDR3 coding DNA: TGTGCCAGCAGCCGATCTGGGGCCAACGTCCTGACTTTC. It translates to CASSRSGANVLTF.

DNA for the CDR3: TGTGCCAGCAAAAGGCAGCTCCTAAAGGGCTACACCTTC. Translation: CASKRQLLKGYTF. The V call is TRBV28, the J call TRBJ1-2; D is undetermined. Trimming took 7 bases from V and 8 from J, leaving 17 bases between them. Germline V lookup: CDR1 MDHEN, CDR2 SYDVKM. The CDR3 has 13 residues.